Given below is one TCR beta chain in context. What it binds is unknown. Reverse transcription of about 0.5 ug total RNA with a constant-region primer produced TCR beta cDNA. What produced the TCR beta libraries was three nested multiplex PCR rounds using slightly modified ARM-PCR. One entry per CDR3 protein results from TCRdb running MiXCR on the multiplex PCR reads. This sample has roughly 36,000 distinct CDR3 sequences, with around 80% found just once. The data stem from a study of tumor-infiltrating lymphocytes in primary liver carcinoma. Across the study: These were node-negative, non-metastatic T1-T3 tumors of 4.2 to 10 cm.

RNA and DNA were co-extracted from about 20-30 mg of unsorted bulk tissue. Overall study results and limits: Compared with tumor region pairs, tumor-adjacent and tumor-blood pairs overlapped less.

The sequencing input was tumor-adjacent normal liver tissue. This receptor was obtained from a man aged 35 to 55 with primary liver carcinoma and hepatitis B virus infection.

CDR3 sequence (DNA): TGTGCCAGCAGCCGCGGCCCCGCGAACACCGGGGAGCTGTTTTTT. Translating gives CASSRGPANTGELFF. This sequence joins TRBV7-2 and TRBJ2-2, with D uncertain. This CDR3 comprises 15 residues. V was pared by 5 bases and J by 0 bases, with 10 bases between. In germline, CDR1 is SGHTA, CDR2 FQGNSA.